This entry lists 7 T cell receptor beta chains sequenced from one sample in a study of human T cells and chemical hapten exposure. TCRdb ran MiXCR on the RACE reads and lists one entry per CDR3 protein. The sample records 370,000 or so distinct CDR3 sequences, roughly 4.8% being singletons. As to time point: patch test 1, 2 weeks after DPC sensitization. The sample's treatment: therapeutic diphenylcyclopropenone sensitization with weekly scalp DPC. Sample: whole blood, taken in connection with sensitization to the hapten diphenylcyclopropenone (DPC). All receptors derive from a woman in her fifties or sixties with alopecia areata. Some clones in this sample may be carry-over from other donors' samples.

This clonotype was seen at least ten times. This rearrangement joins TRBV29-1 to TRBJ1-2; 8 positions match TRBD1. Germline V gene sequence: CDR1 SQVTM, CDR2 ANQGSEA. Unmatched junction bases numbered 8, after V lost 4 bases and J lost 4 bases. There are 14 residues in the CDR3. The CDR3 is CSVVGGTGGYGYTF. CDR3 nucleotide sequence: TGCAGCGTTGTCGGAGGCACAGGGGGCTATGGCTACACCTTC.

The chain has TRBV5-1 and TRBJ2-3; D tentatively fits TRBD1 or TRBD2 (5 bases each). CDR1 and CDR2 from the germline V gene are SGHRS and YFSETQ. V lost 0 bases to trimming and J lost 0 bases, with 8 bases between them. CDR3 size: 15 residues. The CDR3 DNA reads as TGCGCCAGCAGCTTGGAGTGGGGGAGCACAGATACGCAGTATTTT. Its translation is CASSLEWGSTDTQYF.

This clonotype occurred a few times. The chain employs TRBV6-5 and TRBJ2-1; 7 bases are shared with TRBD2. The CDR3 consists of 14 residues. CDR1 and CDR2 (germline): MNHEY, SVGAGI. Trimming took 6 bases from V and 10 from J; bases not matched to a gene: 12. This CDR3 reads CASRSGLGVGEQFF. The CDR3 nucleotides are TGTGCCAGCAGATCCGGACTAGGGGTGGGGGAGCAGTTCTTC.

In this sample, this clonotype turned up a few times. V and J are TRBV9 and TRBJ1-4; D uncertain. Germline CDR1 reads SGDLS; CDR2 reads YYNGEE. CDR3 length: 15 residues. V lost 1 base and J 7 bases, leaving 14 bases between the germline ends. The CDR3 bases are TGTGCCAGCAGCGTAACGGGAACCAACCTTGAAAAACTGTTTTTT. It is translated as CASSVTGTNLEKLFF.

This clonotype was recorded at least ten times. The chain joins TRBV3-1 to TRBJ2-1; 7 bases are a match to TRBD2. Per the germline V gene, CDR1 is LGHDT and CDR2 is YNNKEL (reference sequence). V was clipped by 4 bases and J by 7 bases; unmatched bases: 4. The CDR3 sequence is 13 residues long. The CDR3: CASSRTRANEQFF. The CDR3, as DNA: TGTGCCAGCAGCCGGACTAGGGCAAATGAGCAGTTCTTC.

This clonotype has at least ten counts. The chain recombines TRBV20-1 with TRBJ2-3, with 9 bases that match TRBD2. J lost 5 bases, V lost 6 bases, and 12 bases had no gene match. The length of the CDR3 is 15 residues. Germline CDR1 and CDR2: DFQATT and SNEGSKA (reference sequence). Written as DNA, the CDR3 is TGCAGTGCCTTGGGCCCTAGCGGGGCCGGAGATACGCAGTATTTT. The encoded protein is CSALGPSGAGDTQYF.

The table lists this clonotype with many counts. CDR3 protein: CASSLTWGYTF. As DNA, the CDR3 is TGTGCCAGCAGTTTAACATGGGGCTACACCTTC. This sequence joins TRBV12-3 or TRBV12-4 and TRBJ1-2; D unclear. V lost 2 bases and J 8 bases, leaving 6 bases between the germline ends. The CDR3 extends over 11 amino acids.